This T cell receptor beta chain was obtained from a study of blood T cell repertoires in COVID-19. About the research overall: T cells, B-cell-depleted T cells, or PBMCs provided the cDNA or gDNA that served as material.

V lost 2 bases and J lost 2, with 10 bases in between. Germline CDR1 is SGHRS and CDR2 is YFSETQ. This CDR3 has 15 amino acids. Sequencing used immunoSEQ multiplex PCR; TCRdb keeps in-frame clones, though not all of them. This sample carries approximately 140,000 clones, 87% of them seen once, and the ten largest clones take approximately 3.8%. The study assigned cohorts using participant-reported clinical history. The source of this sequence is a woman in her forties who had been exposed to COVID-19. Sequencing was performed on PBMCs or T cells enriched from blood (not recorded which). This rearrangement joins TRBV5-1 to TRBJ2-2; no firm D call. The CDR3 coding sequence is TGCGCCAGCAGCTTTCTTCTAGAAAACACCGGGGAGCTGTTTTTT. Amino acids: CASSFLLENTGELFF.